This T cell receptor beta chain was sequenced during a study of OX40 agonist ivuxolimab in advanced cancers. The assay was immunoSEQ multiplex PCR, and TCRdb's table has in-frame clones only and misses some. Among under 90,000 clones listed, approximately 88% were seen once. Looked up from germline, CDR1 is SEHNR and CDR2 is FQNEAQ (reference sequence). V lost 3 bases to trimming and J lost 4 bases, with 6 bases between them. The CDR3 is made up of 12 amino acids. The receptor comes from an adult with an advanced solid tumor such as melanoma, head and neck, liver or kidney cancer. The chain uses TRBV7-9 and TRBJ1-2; maybe TRBD1 (6 bases). The specimen was CD4+ or CD8+ T cells sorted from blood, collected in a trial of the OX40 agonist ivuxolimab. The CDR3, as DNA: TGTGCCAGCAGCTTGGACAGCTATGGCTACACCTTC. It yields the protein CASSLDSYGYTF.